This record looks at one TCR beta chain sequence and its context. The antigen it binds to is not known. It has no much larger one-base neighbor in the sample; base qualities were not kept. The CDR3 regions of human TCRbeta chains were analyzed by immunosequencing. In the source study's methods: Repertoire TCRs were checked for matches against a reference library of SARS-CoV-2-specific TCRs that had been generated using the MIRA antigen-specificity platform. Breadth was defined as the fraction of unique TCRs that were SARS-CoV-2-associated. Depth was defined as the fraction of total T cells that were SARS-CoV-2-associated. Using the MIRA data, every spike-specific TCR was mapped to the spike region that the TCR reacted to and assigned to either a CD4 or a CD8 class. Log10-transformed breadth and depth values were compared by one-way ANOVA with Sidak's multiple comparisons tests. This immuneACCESS table, as held by TCRdb, lists in-frame sequences with V and J called but not all clones. Of the missing ones, under half trace to an unresolved V gene in checked studies; the others have no known cause. V and J calls and clone size are those listed in that table; D and trimming were worked out from the DNA. This sample comprises 95,000 to 150,000 clones, 89% of them detected only once. In total, the top ten clones hold about 4.1% of the sample.

This record belongs to a study of T cell responses to AZD1222 COVID-19 vaccine (dated by TCRdb to the early 2020s). Background on the whole study: AZD1222 recipients whose second dose came at about 4 weeks and those whose second dose came at about 12 weeks were combined into one group, since spike-specific TCR depth and breadth did not differ between the two schedules. A total of over 230 trial participants underwent TCR sequencing, of whom 207 received two doses of AZD1222 and around 26 received two doses of the MenACWY control vaccine. Trial participants were enrolled by age into 18-55, 56-69 and 70-plus year subgroups, with approximately 150, 28 and 58 TCR-sequenced participants respectively. The paper's findings and limits, for the study overall: Vaccine-associated CD4 TCRs spanned the whole spike protein, with dominant responses in regions 160-218 and 743-854. Spike-specific TCR breadth and depth rose significantly after two AZD1222 doses compared with day 0 and with MenACWY recipients. Conclusions about previously exposed vaccinees are limited because only six or seven AZD1222 recipients were SARS-CoV-2 seropositive at baseline. In the small 56-69-year group, the increase in depth fell short of significance, most likely because of low power. Participants were mostly white British and included more females than males, and it was suggested by the authors that clonal diversity may have been underestimated. Because no day 14 peak-response samples were available, the repertoires could be characterized only after the peak T cell response. Reportedly, close to half of the unique spike-specific TCRs recognized epitopes lying outside the regions that are mutated in the B.1.351 and B.1.1.7 variants.

The time point label corresponds to: baseline before first vaccination. Vaccinee samples were obtained from the UK trials COV001 and COV002, which included a single-blind randomized controlled phase 2/3 trial of AZD1222 (ChAdOx1 nCoV-19) in healthy adults. For TCRbeta chain sequencing, PBMC samples from trial participants were taken at day 0 and at day 28 after the second dose. According to the germline V gene (reference sequence), CDR1 reads LNHDA and CDR2 reads SQIVND. The CDR3 sequence holds 14 residues, the cysteine and phenylalanine included. Only the CDR3 DNA stays, 42 bases, in frame from base 1. Between the V and J ends, shortened by 10 bases and 4 bases respectively, the junction contains 14 bases.

The source was peripheral blood, collected on day 0 of AZD1222 vaccination. The clonotype was recovered from an adult in good health. Recombination joined TRBV19 with TRBJ1-6; the D gene cannot be named for sure. The CDR3 region reads CATGARDYNSPLHF. The bases are TGTGCCACCGGAGCACGGGATTATAATTCACCCCTCCACTTT.